The 17 T cell receptor beta chains in this list originate from one sample, sequenced in a study of PD-L1 blockade in urothelial cancer. Sample time point: pretreatment peripheral blood. TCRdb's table, derived via immunoSEQ multiplex PCR, lists solely in-frame clones and lacks some. Of around 130,000 clones listed, 70% to 85% are singletons. The material was PBMCs, obtained around atezolizumab (anti-PD-L1) treatment. Receptor source: a man aged 50-60 years with urothelial cancer.

CDR3 DNA sequence: TGCAGCGTTGTCGCGGCCCCCTCCAACACAGATACGCAGTATTTT. It encodes CSVVAAPSNTDTQYF. The V call is TRBV29-1, the J call TRBJ2-3, with D unresolved. The V and J ends lost 4 bases and 2 bases respectively, with 16 bases between them. Germline V CDR1 and CDR2: SQVTM, ANQGSEA. CDR3 size: 15 residues.

The rearrangement uses TRBV4-2 and TRBJ1-5, with 8 bases identical to TRBD1. Looked up from germline, CDR1 is LGHNA and CDR2 is YNFKEQ. With 3 bases clipped from V and 6 bases from J, the junction kept 7 bases outside the gene matches. The CDR3 consists of 15 residues. The DNA of the CDR3 is TGTGCCAGCAGCCAGCGGACAGGGAAGGTTCAGCCCCAGCATTTT. Translated, it gives CASSQRTGKVQPQHF.

The chain joins TRBV1 to TRBJ2-2; the table assigns TRBD2, which was not confirmed against the DNA. TRBV1 is a documented pseudogene. This CDR3 has 16 amino acids. The CDR3 DNA reads TGCACCAGCAGCCCGGGGGACGGGAGGGATACCGGGGAGCTGTTTTTT. Its translation is CTSSPGDGRDTGELFF.

This chain connects TRBV30 to TRBJ2-5; TRBD2 agrees at 7 bases. This CDR3 has 12 amino acids. V lost 2 bases to trimming and J lost 5 bases; unmatched junction nucleotides: 2. CDR1 GTSNPN and CDR2 SVGIG come from the germline V gene (reference sequence). The CDR3 DNA is TGTGCCTGGAGTAGCGGGACGGAGACCCAGTACTTC. As protein: CAWSSGTETQYF.

The CDR3 DNA reads TGTGCCAGCAGCACAAGGACAGGCGGGGAGCAGTACTTC. It is translated as CASSTRTGGEQYF. The gene calls are TRBV5-5 and TRBJ2-7; 7 positions agree with TRBD1. The CDR3 loop spans 13 amino acids. The trim removed 4 bases at V and 7 bases at J, leaving 8 bases unmatched. Germline CDR1 is SGHKS and CDR2 is YYEKEE (reference sequence).

This clone was seen only a few times. This chain connects TRBV6-1 to TRBJ2-1; 13 bases agree with TRBD2. V shed 1 base and J 0 bases; nucleotides not matched to a gene: 12. This CDR3 is built from 21 residues. From germline, CDR1 is MNHNS and CDR2 SASEGT. The CDR3 nucleotides are TGTGCCAGCAGTGAAGGCCGGACTAGCGGGAGTTCCCGGATCTCCTACAATGAGCAGTTCTTC. Translating gives CASSEGRTSGSSRISYNEQFF.

The rearrangement uses TRBV7-9 and TRBJ2-7; TRBD1 agrees at 7 bases. This CDR3 spans 14 amino acids. J lost 3 bases, V lost 5 bases, and 7 bases had no gene match. CDR1 is SEHNR, CDR2 FQNEAQ, per germline (reference sequence). CDR3 DNA: TGTGCCAGCAGCCTACAGGGGAGAGTCTACGAGCAGTACTTC. This sequence encodes CASSLQGRVYEQYF.

This clone occurred a few times. The chain is built from TRBV28 and TRBJ1-5, with D possibly matching TRBD1 (5 bases). There are 12 residues in the CDR3. Germline lookup yields CDR1 MDHEN and CDR2 SYDVKM. V was shortened by 8 bases and J by 7 bases, with 12 bases between the two germline ends. CDR3 amino acids: CASLQGRQPQHF. The CDR3 region has the DNA TGTGCCAGCCTGCAGGGCAGGCAGCCCCAGCATTTT.

V and J are TRBV6-1 and TRBJ2-3; weak D call: TRBD2 (6 bases). The germline V and J ends were trimmed by 7 bases and 0 bases, with 14 bases remaining between them. The CDR3 has 15 residues. Germline V gene sequence: CDR1 MNHNS, CDR2 SASEGT. Here the CDR3 DNA reads TGTGCCAGCATCCAGGTTAGCGGAAGCACAGATACGCAGTATTTT. Translation gives CASIQVSGSTDTQYF.

The sample holds a few counts of this clone. The gene calls are TRBV2 and TRBJ2-1; 10 bases align to TRBD2. With 6 bases clipped from V and 3 bases from J, the junction kept 5 bases outside the gene matches. Germline V lookup: CDR1 SNHLY, CDR2 FYNNEI. The CDR3 has 15 amino acids. The CDR3, as DNA: TGTGCCAGCAGAGAGCGGGAGGGCCTCTACAATGAGCAGTTCTTC. The encoded protein is CASREREGLYNEQFF.

The chain carries TRBV7-3 and TRBJ2-1; 9 nucleotides align to TRBD1. CDR3 length equals 15 residues. The V and J ends lost 4 bases and 4 bases, in that order; junction bases with no gene match: 5. Germline V gene sequence: CDR1 SGHTA, CDR2 FQGTGA. The CDR3: CASSSGQGLYNEQFF. In DNA, the CDR3 is TGTGCCAGCAGCTCCGGACAGGGGCTATACAATGAGCAGTTCTTC.

This chain links TRBV6-5 with TRBJ1-2, with 7 bases identical to TRBD1. The length of the CDR3 is 14 residues. CDR1 is MNHEY, CDR2 SVGAGI, per germline. V shed 5 bases, J shed 6 bases, and the junction held 9 bases outside the gene matches. The CDR3 spells CASSDTGTANGYTF. The CDR3 region has the DNA TGTGCCAGCAGTGATACCGGGACAGCCAATGGCTACACCTTC.

This sequence joins TRBV15 and TRBJ2-7; D unclear. The CDR3 contains 13 residues. Germline V gives CDR1 LNHNV, CDR2 YYDKDF (reference sequence). The CDR3 sequence: CATQSQYLYEQYF. The CDR3 nucleotides read TGTGCAACACAATCGCAGTACCTCTACGAGCAGTACTTC.

J is TRBJ2-2 and V is TRBV15; tentative D call: TRBD1 (5 bases). Germline CDR1 and CDR2: LNHNV and YYDKDF (reference sequence). The length of the CDR3 is 15 residues. V was clipped by 1 base and J by 0 bases, with 6 bases between them. Here the CDR3 DNA reads TGTGCCACCAGCAGAGGGGGCGCGAACACCGGGGAGCTGTTTTTT. This sequence encodes CATSRGGANTGELFF.

The genes are TRBV2 and TRBJ2-7; 7 bases agree with TRBD2. CDR3 length equals 15 residues. Germline CDR1 reads SNHLY; CDR2 reads FYNNEI. V was clipped by 5 bases and J by 3 bases; unmatched bases: 10. The DNA for the CDR3 is TGTGCCAGCAGTAAGGATTCTAGCGGATTCTACGAGCAGTACTTC. It codes for CASSKDSSGFYEQYF.

The sample holds one count of this clone. J is TRBJ1-2 and V is TRBV27; a weak D match, TRBD1 (6 bases). V dropped 0 bases and J dropped 8 bases, with 13 bases sitting between them. CDR3 length equals 14 residues. Germline lookup yields CDR1 MNHEY and CDR2 SMNVEV (reference sequence). The CDR3 bases are TGTGCCAGCAGTTTATCGACAGGCGCGACGGGCTACACCTTC. Translated: CASSLSTGATGYTF.

The chain links TRBV5-1 to TRBJ2-1, with 7 bases lining up with TRBD2. Germline assignment: CDR1 SGHRS and CDR2 YFSETQ. J lost 0 bases, V lost 4 bases, and 4 bases had no gene match. This CDR3 contains 15 residues. DNA for the CDR3: TGCGCCAGCAGCCCTTCTAGCGGCTCCTACAATGAGCAGTTCTTC. This gives the protein CASSPSSGSYNEQFF. Complete variable domain (other parts from reference TRBV5-1 and TRBJ2-1): KAGVTQTPRYLIKTRGQQVTLSCSPISGHRSVSWYQQTPGQGLQFLFEYFSETQRNKGNFPGRFSGRQFSNSRSEMNVSTLELGDSALYLCASSPSSGSYNEQFFGPGTRLTVL.